What follows are 2 T cell receptor beta chains derived from one specimen sequenced in a study of cytomegalovirus exposure and HLA in healthy donors. The PCR used 60 Vbeta and 13 Jbeta primers. This table comes from immunoSEQ multiplex PCR, and its TCRdb copy is limited to in-frame clones, with some not included. In all, the sample yields approximately 37,000 clones. What was sequenced was PBMCs. These TCRs come from a human donor in good health.

The rearrangement joins TRBV27 to TRBJ1-2; the match to TRBD1 covers 11 bases. The CDR3 extends over 14 amino acids. V shed 2 bases and J 6 bases; nucleotides not matched to a gene: 2. Germline V gene sequence: CDR1 MNHEY, CDR2 SMNVEV (reference sequence). CDR3 protein: CASSLEGQGDGYTF. The CDR3 DNA reads as TGTGCCAGCAGTTTAGAGGGACAGGGGGATGGCTACACCTTC.

V gene TRBV19 combines with J gene TRBJ2-2; 10 positions match TRBD2. Germline trimming cut 10 bases from V and 5 bases from J; bases unmatched to any gene: 13. The CDR3 length is 16 residues. Germline loops: CDR1 LNHDA, CDR2 SQIVND (reference sequence). In DNA, the CDR3 is TGTGCCACTATGCCCCTAGCGGGGGCCTATACCGGGGAGCTGTTTTTT. Protein: CATMPLAGAYTGELFF. The whole variable domain, filled in from reference TRBV19 and TRBJ2-2, reads DGGITQSPKYLFRKEGQNVTLSCEQNLNHDAMYWYRQDPGQGLRLIYYSQIVNDFQKGDIAEGYSVSREKKESFPLTVTSAQKNPTAFYLCATMPLAGAYTGELFFGEGSRLTVL.